These T cell receptor beta chains were read from a single sample in a study of post-analysis software for immune sequencing data. One entry per CDR3 protein, called by TCRdb with MiXCR from the PCR reads. This repertoire shows approximately 400,000 distinct CDR3 sequences, roughly 35% found once; its top ten account for around an eighth. The sequenced sample was blood. These receptor sequences come from a girl under 18 with multiple sclerosis. CDR3s include the opening cysteine and the closing phenylalanine or tryptophan. Fields, in order: J gene, V gene, D gene, clone size, CDR3 DNA, CDR3 protein. A D gene is named only where the DNA matches it firmly. Not all rows give a size; the values are once, few, many and, for expanded clones, a class.

TRBJ2-7,TRBV6-5,TRBD2,few,TGTGCCAGCAGTCGGACTAGCGGTTTATTCTACGAGCAGTACTTC,CASSRTSGLFYEQYF
TRBJ1-6,TRBV6-5,-,-,TGTGCCAGCAGGCCGGGAGTGGAGGCTTCACCCCTCCACTTT,CASRPGVEASPLHF
TRBJ1-5,TRBV6-6,-,few,TGTGCCAGCAGGCGCAATCAGCCCCAGCATTTT,CASRRNQPQHF
TRBJ1-2,TRBV3-1,-,few,TGTGCCAGCAGCCTCTCACCCAAGGTCGGCTACACCTTC,CASSLSPKVGYTF
TRBJ2-7,TRBV12-3/TRBV12-4,TRBD1,-,TGTGCCAGCAGCCCTAACAGGGGAGAGCAGTACTTC,CASSPNRGEQYF
TRBJ1-6,TRBV6-5,-,-,TGTGCCAGCAGCCCAACAGGGCCCCAGGGGTCCCTCCACTTT,CASSPTGPQGSLHF
TRBJ2-1,TRBV29-1,TRBD2,few,TGCAGCGTGGCACTAGCGGGGGGGCAGGGTGAGCAGTTCTTC,CSVALAGGQGEQFF
TRBJ1-5,TRBV4-1,-,few,TGCGCCAGCAGCCAAGGACCGGGGTATAGCAATCAGCCCCAGCATTTT,CASSQGPGYSNQPQHF
TRBJ1-2,TRBV7-8,TRBD1,-,TGTGCCAGCAGTACAGGGGCGGGGGGCTACACCTTC,CASSTGAGGYTF
TRBJ2-1,TRBV20-1,-,few,TGCAGTGCTAGGGGGGACAATGAGCAGTTCTTC,CSARGDNEQFF
TRBJ2-1,TRBV6-1,-,-,TGTGCCAGCAGTGAACTGGGCTACTCCTACAATGAGCAGTTCTTC,CASSELGYSYNEQFF
TRBJ1-1,TRBV6-1,-,-,TGTGCCAGCAGTGAAAGGGGCTGGGGCGCGGTGGGCGCTGAAGCTTTCTTT,CASSERGWGAVGAEAFF
TRBJ1-1,TRBV27,TRBD1,once,TGTGCCAGCAGTAAGGACAGGGAACGCACTGAAGCTTTCTTT,CASSKDRERTEAFF
TRBJ1-2,TRBV11-2,TRBD1,few,TGTGCCAGCAGCCCAGTCGGGACAGGGCTTACTTTTTATGGCTACACCTTC,CASSPVGTGLTFYGYTF
TRBJ2-7,TRBV12-3/TRBV12-4,TRBD1,few,TGTGCCAGCAGCCCTTGGGGACAGGGGGCCGAGCAGTACTTC,CASSPWGQGAEQYF
TRBJ2-1,TRBV20-1,TRBD2,-,TGCAGTGCTAGAGATCTGGGGGGAACGAGCGGGGGGCACTACAATGAGCAGTTCTTC,CSARDLGGTSGGHYNEQFF
TRBJ2-7,TRBV20-1,TRBD2,few,TGCAGTGCTAGAGAAGCGGGACCGACCTACGAGCAGTACTTC,CSAREAGPTYEQYF
TRBJ2-1,TRBV21-1,-,few,TGTGTTGGAGCGGGGGGGAAATTTTACAATGAGCAGTTCTTC,CVGAGGKFYNEQFF
TRBJ2-1,TRBV7-2,TRBD1,-,TGTGCCAGCAGCTTAGACAGGGGGCGAGATGAGCAGTTCTTC,CASSLDRGRDEQFF
TRBJ1-2,TRBV10-3,TRBD1,-,TGTGCCATCAGTGAAGGGACAGGGGATGGACCTTATGGCTACACCTTC,CAISEGTGDGPYGYTF
TRBJ2-3,TRBV20-1,-,-,TGCAGTGCTAGCCCCGCCCCGGACTTTTCGACATACACAGATACGCAGTATTTT,CSASPAPDFSTYTDTQYF
TRBJ1-4,TRBV11-2,TRBD1,few,TGTGCCAGCAGTTCCAGGACAGGGTCGAATGAAAAACTGTTTTTT,CASSSRTGSNEKLFF
TRBJ2-5,TRBV7-2,-,once,TGTGCCGGCAGCTTATCTCCGGGGAGAGTGACCCAGTACTTC,CAGSLSPGRVTQYF
TRBJ2-7,TRBV7-3,-,once,TGTGCCAGCAGCCAATCAGGGGATTCCTACGAGCAGTACTTC,CASSQSGDSYEQYF
TRBJ1-1,TRBV18,TRBD1,few,TGTGCCAGCTCACCACGGACAGGGGGCGCGGAGAGAACTGAAGCTTTCTTT,CASSPRTGGAERTEAFF
TRBJ2-5,TRBV29-1,-,few,TGCAGCGTTGATGACAGATCGGAGACCCAGTACTTC,CSVDDRSETQYF
TRBJ2-7,TRBV20-1,-,-,TGCAGTGCTAACCGGGACGCAGCCTACGAGCAGTACTTC,CSANRDAAYEQYF
TRBJ1-6,TRBV7-9,-,-,TGTGCCAGCAGCTTCGGGGAGGGGGTCAGGAATTCACCCCTCCACTTT,CASSFGEGVRNSPLHF
TRBJ1-1,TRBV16,-,-,TGTGCCAGCAGCCAAAGGTGGGGGTCGGGCACTGAAGCTTTCTTT,CASSQRWGSGTEAFF
TRBJ1-6,TRBV12-3/TRBV12-4,-,few,TGTGCCAGCAGTTTCGGTGATTCACCCCTCCACTTT,CASSFGDSPLHF
TRBJ2-7,TRBV7-2,-,-,TGTGCCAGCAGTTATACAGGGATTCACGAGCAGTACTTC,CASSYTGIHEQYF
TRBJ1-3,TRBV11-2,-,once,TGTGCCAGCAGCCCCCGCGCGTTGGGTGGAAACACCATATATTTT,CASSPRALGGNTIYF
TRBJ1-5,TRBV4-2,-,-,TGTGCCAGCAGCCAAGTTACCCGGGGGGGTCCGGGGGGCGGCAGCAATCAGCCCCAGCATTTT,CASSQVTRGGPGGGSNQPQHF
TRBJ1-1,TRBV12-3/TRBV12-4,TRBD1,few,TGTGCCAGCAGTTTTTCAAACAGGGGGAACACTGAAGCTTTCTTT,CASSFSNRGNTEAFF
TRBJ2-1,TRBV2,-,few,TGTGCCAGCAGTGATGGGGGTACGTGGATTGAGCAGTTCTTC,CASSDGGTWIEQFF
TRBJ2-3,TRBV3-1,-,-,TGTGCCAGCAGCCAAGTCGGAGGGTTCACAGATACGCAGTATTTT,CASSQVGGFTDTQYF
TRBJ2-5,TRBV5-1,TRBD1,few,TGCGCCAGCAGCTACGGACAGGGGAAAGAGACCCAGTACTTC,CASSYGQGKETQYF
TRBJ1-2,TRBV12-3/TRBV12-4,TRBD1,few,TGTGCCAGCAGCACAGGGGGCTATGGCTACACCTTC,CASSTGGYGYTF
TRBJ2-7,TRBV6-5,-,few,TGTGCCAGCAGTTACTTCGGGGCCTACGAGCAGTACTTC,CASSYFGAYEQYF
TRBJ2-2,TRBV12-3/TRBV12-4,-,few,TGTGCCTTAACAGGGGAGGCCGGGGAGCTGTTTTTT,CALTGEAGELFF
TRBJ2-1,TRBV5-1,-,-,TGCGCCAGCAGCTTGGTCTCTATCGATGAGCAGTTCTTC,CASSLVSIDEQFF
TRBJ1-1,TRBV12-3/TRBV12-4,-,-,TGTGCCGGCAGCACCCCGGCCAGGTTGAACACTGAAGCTTTCTTT,CAGSTPARLNTEAFF
TRBJ1-1,TRBV5-1,TRBD1,-,TGCGCCAGCAGCCTCGGGACAGGGATGTTCACTGAAGCTTTCTTT,CASSLGTGMFTEAFF